Below, 3 T cell receptor beta chains from the same sample are listed, as sequenced in a study of blood T cell repertoires in COVID-19. The protocol was immunoSEQ multiplex PCR, while the TCRdb copy is restricted to in-frame clones and leaves out a portion. The table shows about 140,000 clones, with 80% to 90% occurring only once. Sample: peripheral blood. All receptors derive from a woman aged 45-60 years with acute or convalescent COVID-19.

The V call is TRBV7-9, the J call TRBJ2-1, with D perhaps TRBD1 (5 bases). CDR1 and CDR2 from the germline V gene are SEHNR and FQNEAQ (reference sequence). This CDR3 spans 17 amino acids. V lost 5 bases and J 5 bases, leaving 22 bases between the germline ends. This CDR3 is CASSLGRWGEVNNEQFF. In nucleotides, the CDR3 is TGTGCCAGCAGCCTGGGAAGGTGGGGCGAGGTGAACAATGAGCAGTTCTTC.

The chain joins TRBV19 to TRBJ1-1; the D gene is possibly TRBD1 (6 bases). CDR1 and CDR2 (germline): LNHDA, SQIVND (reference sequence). V lost 3 bases and J lost 11, with 16 bases in between. The CDR3 contains 13 residues. CDR3 sequence (DNA): TGTGCCAGTAGTATTAAGGTCGGGACAATGGCTTTCTTT. Translated: CASSIKVGTMAFF.

The chain couples TRBV7-9 to TRBJ1-6, with D tentatively TRBD1 (5 bases). Trimming took 6 bases from V and 6 from J, leaving 9 bases between them. The CDR3 consists of 13 residues. Germline lookup yields CDR1 SEHNR and CDR2 FQNEAQ (reference sequence). The DNA for the CDR3 is TGTGCCAGCAGGTTGGACACTAATTCACCCCTCCACTTT. It encodes CASRLDTNSPLHF.